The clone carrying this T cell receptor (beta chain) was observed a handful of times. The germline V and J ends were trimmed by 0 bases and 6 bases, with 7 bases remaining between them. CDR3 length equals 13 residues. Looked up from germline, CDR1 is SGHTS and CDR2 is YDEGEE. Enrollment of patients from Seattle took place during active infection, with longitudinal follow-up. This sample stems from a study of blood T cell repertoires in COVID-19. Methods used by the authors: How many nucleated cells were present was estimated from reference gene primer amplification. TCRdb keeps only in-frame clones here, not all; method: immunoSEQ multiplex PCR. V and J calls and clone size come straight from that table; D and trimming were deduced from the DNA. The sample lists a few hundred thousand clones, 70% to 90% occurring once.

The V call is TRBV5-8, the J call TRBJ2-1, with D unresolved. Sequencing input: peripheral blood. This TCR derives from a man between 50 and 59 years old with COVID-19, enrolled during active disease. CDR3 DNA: TGTGCCAGCAGCTTGGATAGAATCAATGAGCAGTTCTTC. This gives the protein CASSLDRINEQFF.